This entry is about one T cell receptor beta chain. J lost 4 bases, V lost 3 bases, and 4 bases had no gene match. This CDR3 has 14 residues. The germline V gene has CDR1 SGHRS and CDR2 YFSETQ. These data are taken from a study of blood T cell repertoires in COVID-19. Background on the study: Sample material is recorded as cDNA or gDNA derived from T cells, B-cell-depleted T cells, or PBMCs.

Method: immunoSEQ multiplex PCR; TCRdb's copy keeps in-frame clones and lacks some. The repertoire holds around 100,000 clones, with roughly 86% as singletons. Sequencing input: peripheral blood. The TCR sequence derives from a man in his forties with acute or convalescent COVID-19. The chain couples TRBV5-1 to TRBJ1-5, with 7 positions matching TRBD1. The CDR3 here is CASSSTGLNQPQHF. CDR3 sequence (DNA): TGCGCCAGCAGCTCGACAGGGTTAAATCAGCCCCAGCATTTT.